One sample yielded the 29 T cell receptor beta chains listed below, sequenced in a study of chemoradiotherapy in HPV16-positive cancers. Some clones are missing from TCRdb's copy, which holds only in-frame ones; the method was immunoSEQ multiplex PCR. The sample holds 13,000 or so clones, under 85% seen once. The specimen comprised blood, sampled from a patient who underwent chemoradiotherapy. The receptors were gathered from a human donor with HPV-associated anogenital cancer.

CDR3 loop: CASSPPAGGPETQYF. CDR3 nucleotides: TGTGCCAGCTCACCACCGGCCGGGGGGCCAGAGACCCAGTACTTC. The chain combines TRBV18 with TRBJ2-5, with D perhaps TRBD2 (7 bases). Trimming stripped 0 bases from V and 4 bases from J, with 12 bases between. This CDR3 contains 15 residues. Germline CDR1 is KGHSH and CDR2 is LQKENI.

This chain links TRBV11-2 with TRBJ1-2; a possible D gene is TRBD1 (5 bases). V lost 5 bases and J 0 bases, leaving 13 bases between the germline ends. Germline V gene lookup returns CDR1 SGHAT and CDR2 FQNNGV. The CDR3 length is 15 residues. CDR3 region: CASSPASTANYGYTF. CDR3 nucleotides: TGTGCCAGCAGCCCAGCGTCGACAGCTAACTATGGCTACACCTTC.

This clone has only one observation. V usage is TRBV14 and J usage is TRBJ2-2; D gene unclear. V lost 0 bases and J lost 4, with 6 bases in between. The V gene's germline CDR1 is SGHDN and CDR2 FVKESK. CDR3 length equals 14 residues. Here the CDR3 reads CASSQDIGTGELFF. As DNA, the CDR3 is TGTGCCAGCAGCCAAGATATTGGCACCGGGGAGCTGTTTTTT.

CDR3 region: CASSEGSFHNEQFF. The CDR3 coding sequence is TGTGCCAGCAGCGAGGGGTCCTTCCACAATGAGCAGTTCTTC. The chain combines TRBV21-1 with TRBJ2-1. TRBV21-1 is classified as a pseudogene. The CDR3 has 14 amino acids.

V is TRBV2 and J is TRBJ2-2, with 10 nucleotides matching TRBD1. CDR1 is SNHLY, CDR2 FYNNEI, per germline. The CDR3 sequence is 13 residues long. V was clipped by 6 bases and J by 5 bases; unmatched bases: 0. The CDR3 nucleotides read TGTGCCAGCAGGGGACAGGGGACCGGGGAGCTGTTTTTT. The encoded protein is CASRGQGTGELFF.

This chain connects TRBV7-2 to TRBJ2-7; 7 nucleotides match TRBD1. Germline V gene sequence: CDR1 SGHTA, CDR2 FQGNSA. The CDR3 covers 14 residues. V gave up 0 bases and J gave up 1 base; unmatched junction bases: 0. Here the CDR3 reads CASSLADRSYEQYF. The CDR3 coding sequence is TGTGCCAGCAGCTTAGCGGACAGGTCCTACGAGCAGTACTTC.

In its sample, this clone ranks as medium-sized. The rearrangement joins TRBV25-1 to TRBJ1-5; D not certain. Germline CDR1 is MGHDK and CDR2 is SYGVNS. V lost 4 bases, J lost 2 bases, and 6 bases lay in between. This CDR3 spans 13 amino acids. This CDR3 is CASSGHGNQPQHF. The CDR3 nucleotides are TGTGCCAGCAGTGGGCATGGCAATCAGCCCCAGCATTTT. Together with reference TRBV25-1 and TRBJ1-5, the CDR3 gives the full variable domain: EADIYQTPRYLVIGTGKKITLECSQTMGHDKMYWYQQDPGMELHLIHYSYGVNSTEKGDLSSESTVSRIRTEHFPLTLESARPSHTSQYLCASSGHGNQPQHFGDGTRLSIL.

The V gene is TRBV5-8, the J gene TRBJ2-5; either TRBD1 or TRBD2 may supply D (5 bases each). The length of the CDR3 is 17 residues. V was shortened by 7 bases and J by 3 bases, with 25 bases between the two germline ends. Germline-derived CDR1 and CDR2 are SGHTS and YDEGEE. CDR3 protein: CASPHSVWGRIKETQYF. Written as DNA, the CDR3 is TGTGCCAGCCCCCATTCCGTCTGGGGACGGATTAAAGAGACCCAGTACTTC.

This clone was observed a handful of times. The V and J genes are TRBV6-1 and TRBJ1-2, with D unclear. This CDR3 region has 15 residues. CDR1 and CDR2 (germline): MNHNS, SASEGT. Trimming left V 6 bases short and J 5 bases short, with 19 bases between. The CDR3 loop is CASRNTPSARYGYTF. The CDR3, as DNA: TGTGCCAGCAGAAACACTCCCTCCGCGAGATATGGCTACACCTTC.

This clone has a single count. The gene calls are TRBV19 and TRBJ1-1; D ambiguous. This CDR3 has 15 amino acids. Per germline, CDR1 LNHDA and CDR2 SQIVND (reference sequence). V lost 0 bases and J lost 2, with 10 bases in between. The chain's CDR3 is CASSIDDTVNTEAFF. For the CDR3, the DNA is TGTGCCAGTAGTATAGATGACACGGTTAACACTGAAGCTTTCTTT.

The chain carries TRBV7-2 and TRBJ2-2, with D uncertain. The CDR3 is made up of 13 amino acids. Germline V gene data show CDR1 as SGHTA and CDR2 as FQGNSA. Deletions cut 1 base from V and 7 bases from J, with 7 bases between. The CDR3 protein is CASSLEGVGELFF. The DNA for the CDR3 is TGTGCCAGCAGCTTAGAAGGAGTCGGGGAGCTGTTTTTT. The full variable domain, completed using reference TRBV7-2 and TRBJ2-2, is GAGVSQSPSNKVTEKGKDVELRCDPISGHTALYWYRQSLGQGLEFLIYFQGNSAPDKSGLPSDRFSAERTGGSVSTLTIQRTQQEDSAVYLCASSLEGVGELFFGEGSRLTVL.

The J gene is TRBJ1-5, the V gene TRBV30; D possibly corresponds to TRBD1 (6 bases). V lost 1 base and J lost 3, with 13 bases in between. Germline V gene sequence: CDR1 GTSNPN, CDR2 SVGIG (reference sequence). The CDR3 consists of 15 residues. CDR3 in amino acids: CAWSALQGFNQPQHF. The CDR3 nucleotides read TGTGCCTGGAGTGCCTTACAGGGCTTCAATCAGCCCCAGCATTTT.

The chain combines TRBV5-1 with TRBJ2-5, with 10 bases fitting TRBD1. Germline V gives CDR1 SGHRS, CDR2 YFSETQ. The CDR3 loop spans 14 amino acids. V shed 5 bases, J shed 10 bases, and the junction held 11 bases outside the gene matches. The CDR3 nucleotides are TGCGCCAGCAGGGACCAGACAGGGGGCTTTGGCCAGTACTTC. It specifies CASRDQTGGFGQYF.

The V gene is TRBV14, the J gene TRBJ1-1; 8 bases match TRBD1. This CDR3 contains 19 residues. Unmatched junction bases numbered 13, after V lost 0 bases and J lost 1 base. Germline V lookup: CDR1 SGHDN, CDR2 FVKESK. The CDR3: CASSQESLNTGTGNTEAFF. In DNA form, the CDR3 reads TGTGCCAGCAGCCAAGAATCACTAAATACCGGGACAGGGAACACTGAAGCTTTCTTT.

V and J are TRBV21-1 and TRBJ2-1; TRBD2 is taken as the D call from the table, unchecked against the DNA. TRBV21-1 is a listed pseudogene. CDR3 length: 16 residues. The CDR3 nucleotides read TGTGCCAGCAGCACTCCCGGGACTACTCTTTACAATGAGCAGTTCTTC. Translated, it gives CASSTPGTTLYNEQFF.

The genes are TRBV27 and TRBJ1-5; no clear D. The CDR3 totals 13 residues. Looked up from germline, CDR1 is MNHEY and CDR2 is SMNVEV (reference sequence). The V end was cut by 4 bases, the J end by 2 bases, with 6 bases between. This chain's CDR3 is CASSWAGNQPQHF. DNA of the CDR3: TGTGCCAGCAGTTGGGCAGGCAATCAGCCCCAGCATTTT.

This clone was counted only a few times. The chain links TRBV12-2 to TRBJ1-2. TRBV12-2 is shown as a pseudogene. CDR3 length: 14 amino acids. CDR3 loop: CASRLVEGSCGYTF. The CDR3 bases are TGTGCAAGTCGCTTAGTTGAGGGCTCCTGTGGCTACACCTTC.

The genes are TRBV4-1 and TRBJ1-2; D call uncertain. The V end was cut by 0 bases, the J end by 0 bases, with 11 bases between. CDR3 size: 16 residues. CDR1 is MGHRA and CDR2 is YSYEKL in the germline V gene. The CDR3 reads CASSQEVLLANYGYTF. The CDR3 DNA follows: TGCGCCAGCAGCCAAGAAGTCCTCCTCGCTAACTATGGCTACACCTTC.

CDR3 loop: CSVGGFLGYEQYF. The CDR3 nucleotides read TGCAGCGTGGGGGGATTCCTGGGATACGAGCAGTACTTC. The rearrangement joins TRBV29-1 to TRBJ2-7; possible D gene TRBD2, 6 bases. CDR3 length: 13 residues. The germline V gene has CDR1 SQVTM and CDR2 ANQGSEA. Between the trimmed V and J ends, which lost 6 bases and 4 bases, there was a span of 16 bases.

This clone was recorded once. The chain carries TRBV2 and TRBJ2-5, with 10 bases identical to TRBD2. CDR1 and CDR2 from the germline V gene are SNHLY and FYNNEI. This CDR3 is built from 16 residues. V lost 3 bases to trimming and J lost 5 bases; unmatched junction nucleotides: 9. CDR3 DNA sequence: TGTGCCAGCAGTGAGGCGGTAGCGGGGGGCGGGGAGACCCAGTACTTC. Translation: CASSEAVAGGGETQYF.

The genes are TRBV6-1 and TRBJ1-1; D is uncertain. Per the germline V gene, CDR1 is MNHNS and CDR2 is SASEGT. V dropped 6 bases and J dropped 2 bases, with 13 bases sitting between them. This CDR3 comprises 14 residues. The CDR3 DNA follows: TGTGCCAGCAGCGCGACAAGGGAAAACACTGAAGCTTTCTTT. This translates into CASSATRENTEAFF.

The chain employs TRBV30 and TRBJ1-2; the match to TRBD1 covers 7 bases. This CDR3 spans 12 amino acids. Losses at the gene ends were 6 bases for V and 3 bases for J; bases not matched to a gene: 4. Germline CDR1 GTSNPN, CDR2 SVGIG (reference sequence). The CDR3 protein is CACMTGHYGYTF. The CDR3, as DNA: TGTGCCTGCATGACAGGGCACTATGGCTACACCTTC.

This chain connects TRBV29-1 to TRBJ2-3; the D gene is possibly TRBD1 (8 bases). The CDR3 has 15 residues. In germline, CDR1 is SQVTM, CDR2 ANQGSEA. Trimming stripped 4 bases from V and 3 bases from J, with 17 bases between. The CDR3 DNA sequence: TGCAGCGTTGGTCTCAGGGGGCGGGGGACAGATACGCAGTATTTT. Translating it yields CSVGLRGRGTDTQYF.

The chain joins TRBV21-1 to TRBJ1-5; the table calls TRBD1, which could not be checked here. TRBV21-1 counts as a pseudogene. The CDR3 totals 13 residues. CDR3: CASSGYRAQPQHF. The CDR3 nucleotides read TGTGCCAGCAGCGGGTACAGGGCTCAGCCCCAGCATTTT.

The chain recombines TRBV5-1 with TRBJ2-5, with 9 bases identical to TRBD1. The CDR3 covers 14 residues. Per the germline V gene, CDR1 is SGHRS and CDR2 is YFSETQ. Losses at the gene ends were 5 bases for V and 2 bases for J; bases not matched to a gene: 4. The CDR3 coding sequence is TGCGCCAGCAGAACGACAGGGGGACAAGAGACCCAGTACTTC. Protein product: CASRTTGGQETQYF.

The chain couples TRBV9 to TRBJ2-1; 9 nucleotides agree with TRBD2. This CDR3 comprises 17 residues. The germline V gene encodes CDR1 SGDLS and CDR2 YYNGEE. V lost 4 bases and J lost 0; bases outside the gene matches: 8. CDR3: CASSPVAGASSYNEQFF. For the CDR3, the DNA is TGTGCCAGCAGCCCAGTAGCGGGGGCAAGCTCCTACAATGAGCAGTTCTTC.

This clone was seen a handful of times. The rearrangement joins TRBV29-1 to TRBJ1-3, with D maybe TRBD1 (5 bases). This CDR3 is 15 amino acids long. Germline V CDR1 and CDR2: SQVTM, ANQGSEA. V gave up 2 bases and J gave up 2 bases, with 13 bases separating them. Here the CDR3 reads CSVEWAGGAGNTIYF. The CDR3 bases are TGCAGCGTTGAATGGGCGGGGGGGGCTGGAAACACCATATATTTT.

In this sample, this clone turned up once. The chain combines TRBV19 with TRBJ2-5; D is possibly TRBD1 (5 bases). Germline values: CDR1 LNHDA, CDR2 SQIVND (reference sequence). Trimming took off 6 bases at V and 4 bases at J, with 12 bases between the two ends. The CDR3 runs to 13 residues. The DNA of the CDR3 is TGTGCCAGTAGCAAGGGGTTTCGAGAGACCCAGTACTTC. It translates to CASSKGFRETQYF.

About this clone: At one boundary the junction diverges from the germline segment, which might be a read error. The genes are TRBV5-1 and TRBJ2-3, with a possible D match to TRBD2 (5 bases). This CDR3 is 14 amino acids long. CDR1 SGHRS and CDR2 YFSETQ come from the germline V gene. The CDR3 here is CASSRDHSTDTQYF. For the CDR3, the DNA is TGTGCCAGCAGCCGGGATCATAGCACAGATACGCAGTATTTT.